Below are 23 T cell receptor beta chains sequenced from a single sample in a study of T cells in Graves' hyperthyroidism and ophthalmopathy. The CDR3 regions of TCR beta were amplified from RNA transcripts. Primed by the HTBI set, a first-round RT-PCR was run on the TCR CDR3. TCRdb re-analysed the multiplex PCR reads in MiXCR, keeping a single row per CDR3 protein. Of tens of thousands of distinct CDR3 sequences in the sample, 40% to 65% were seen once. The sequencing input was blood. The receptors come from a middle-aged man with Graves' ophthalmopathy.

The CDR3 loop reads CASSPSGGKETQYF. Here the CDR3 DNA reads TGTGCCAGCAGCCCTTCAGGGGGAAAAGAGACCCAGTACTTC. The V call is TRBV7-3, the J call TRBJ2-5; TRBD1 agrees at 7 bases. V lost 5 bases and J lost 3; bases outside the gene matches: 6. This CDR3 comprises 14 residues. The V gene's germline CDR1 is SGHTA and CDR2 FQGTGA.

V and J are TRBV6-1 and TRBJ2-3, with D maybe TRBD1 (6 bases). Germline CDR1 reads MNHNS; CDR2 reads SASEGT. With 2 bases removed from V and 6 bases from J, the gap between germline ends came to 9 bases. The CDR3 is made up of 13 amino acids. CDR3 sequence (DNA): TGTGCCAGCAGTGAATCTGGGGGCGATACGCAGTATTTT. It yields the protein CASSESGGDTQYF.

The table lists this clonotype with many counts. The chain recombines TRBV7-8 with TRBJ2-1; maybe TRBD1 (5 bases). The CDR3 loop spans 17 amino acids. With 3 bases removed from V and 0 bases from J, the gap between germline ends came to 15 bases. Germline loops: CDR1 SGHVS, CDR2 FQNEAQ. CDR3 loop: CASSFDRTASSYNEQFF. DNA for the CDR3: TGTGCCAGCAGCTTCGACAGAACTGCCAGCTCCTACAATGAGCAGTTCTTC. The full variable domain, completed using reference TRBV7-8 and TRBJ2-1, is GAGVSQSPRYKVAKRGQDVALRCDPISGHVSLFWYQQALGQGPEFLTYFQNEAQLDKSGLPSDRFFAERPEGSVSTLKIQRTQQEDSAVYLCASSFDRTASSYNEQFFGPGTRLTVL.

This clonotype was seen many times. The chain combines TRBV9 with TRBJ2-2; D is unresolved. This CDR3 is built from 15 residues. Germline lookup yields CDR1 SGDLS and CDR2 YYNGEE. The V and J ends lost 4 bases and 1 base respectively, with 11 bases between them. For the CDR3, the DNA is TGTGCCAGCAGCTCGACGACTGGGAACACCGGGGAGCTGTTTTTT. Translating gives CASSSTTGNTGELFF.

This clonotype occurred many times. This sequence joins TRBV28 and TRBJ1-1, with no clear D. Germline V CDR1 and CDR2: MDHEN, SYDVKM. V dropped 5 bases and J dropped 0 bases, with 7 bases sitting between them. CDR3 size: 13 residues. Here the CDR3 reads CASSPTMNTEAFF. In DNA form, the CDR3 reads TGTGCCAGCAGTCCTACAATGAACACTGAAGCTTTCTTT.

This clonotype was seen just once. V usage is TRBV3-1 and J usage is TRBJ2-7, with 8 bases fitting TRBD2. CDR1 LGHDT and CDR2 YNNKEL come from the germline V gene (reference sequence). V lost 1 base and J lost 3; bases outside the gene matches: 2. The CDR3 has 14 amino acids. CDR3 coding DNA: TGTGCCAGCAGCCAAGTTAGCGGGGTCTACGAGCAGTACTTC. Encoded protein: CASSQVSGVYEQYF.

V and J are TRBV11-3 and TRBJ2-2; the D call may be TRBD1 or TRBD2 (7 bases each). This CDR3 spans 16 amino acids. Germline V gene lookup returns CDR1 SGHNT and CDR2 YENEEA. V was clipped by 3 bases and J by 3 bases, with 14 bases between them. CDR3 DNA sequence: TGTGCCAGCAGCTTGGGAGGGGGCGCTCACACCGGGGAGCTGTTTTTT. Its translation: CASSLGGGAHTGELFF.

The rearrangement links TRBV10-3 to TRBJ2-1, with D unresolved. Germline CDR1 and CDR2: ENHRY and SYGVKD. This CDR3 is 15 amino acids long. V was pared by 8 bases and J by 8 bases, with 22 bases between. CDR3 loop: CAILLGSGPGDEQFF. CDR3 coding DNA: TGTGCCATCCTTCTGGGCTCTGGGCCCGGCGATGAGCAGTTCTTC.

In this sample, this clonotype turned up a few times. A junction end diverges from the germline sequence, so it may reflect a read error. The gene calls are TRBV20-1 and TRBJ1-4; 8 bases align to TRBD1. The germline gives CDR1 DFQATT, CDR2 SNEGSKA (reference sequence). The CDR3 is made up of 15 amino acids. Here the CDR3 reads CSARDQDRVPEKLFF. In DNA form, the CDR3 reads TGCAGTGCTAGAGATCAGGACAGGGTTCCGGAAAAACTGTTTTTC.

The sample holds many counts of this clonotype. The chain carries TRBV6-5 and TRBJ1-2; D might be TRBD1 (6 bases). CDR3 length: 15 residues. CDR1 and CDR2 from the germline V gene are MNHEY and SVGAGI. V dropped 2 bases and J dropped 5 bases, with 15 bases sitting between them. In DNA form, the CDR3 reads TGTGCCAGCAGTTACGACACAGGGCCGGGGTATGGCTACACCTTC. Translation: CASSYDTGPGYGYTF.

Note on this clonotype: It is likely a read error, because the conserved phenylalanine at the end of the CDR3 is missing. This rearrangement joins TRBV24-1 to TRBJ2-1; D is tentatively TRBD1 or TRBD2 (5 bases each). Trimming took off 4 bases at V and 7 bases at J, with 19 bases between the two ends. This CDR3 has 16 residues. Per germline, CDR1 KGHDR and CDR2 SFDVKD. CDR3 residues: CATSDTTGEGRNEQFS. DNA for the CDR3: TGTGCCACCAGTGACACAACCGGCGAGGGACGGAATGAGCAGTTCTCC.

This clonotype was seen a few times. Here the CDR3 reads CASSSRGELFF. CDR3 nucleotides: TGTGCCAGCAGCTCTCGCGGGGAGCTGTTTTTT. The chain joins TRBV7-3 to TRBJ2-2; D unresolved. CDR1 SGHTA and CDR2 FQGTGA come from the germline V gene. The ends were cut back, 4 bases at V and 7 bases at J, with 4 bases in the middle. The CDR3 loop spans 11 amino acids.

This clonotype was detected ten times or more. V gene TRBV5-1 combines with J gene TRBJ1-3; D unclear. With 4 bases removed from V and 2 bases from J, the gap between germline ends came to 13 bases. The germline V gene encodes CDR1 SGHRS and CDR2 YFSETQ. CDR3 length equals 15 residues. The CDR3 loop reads CASSVLGEPGNTIYF. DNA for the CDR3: TGCGCCAGCAGCGTCCTGGGTGAACCTGGAAACACCATATATTTT.

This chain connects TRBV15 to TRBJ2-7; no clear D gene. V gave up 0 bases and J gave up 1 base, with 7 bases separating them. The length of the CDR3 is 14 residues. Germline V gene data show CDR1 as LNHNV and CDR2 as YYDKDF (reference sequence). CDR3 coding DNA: TGTGCCACCAGCAGAGATTTGGGGTCCTACGAGCAGTACTTC. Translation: CATSRDLGSYEQYF. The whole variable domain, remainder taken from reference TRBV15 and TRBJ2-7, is DAMVIQNPRYQVTQFGKPVTLSCSQTLNHNVMYWYQQKSSQAPKLLFHYYDKDFNNEADTPDNFQSRRPNTSFCFLDIRSPGLGDTAMYLCATSRDLGSYEQYFGPGTRLTVT.

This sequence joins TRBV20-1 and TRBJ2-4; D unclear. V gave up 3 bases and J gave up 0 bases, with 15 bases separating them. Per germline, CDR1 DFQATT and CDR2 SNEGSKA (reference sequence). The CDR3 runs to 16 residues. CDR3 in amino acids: CSASVNRVIAKNIQYF. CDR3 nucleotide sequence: TGCAGTGCTAGCGTTAATCGGGTCATAGCCAAAAACATTCAGTACTTC.

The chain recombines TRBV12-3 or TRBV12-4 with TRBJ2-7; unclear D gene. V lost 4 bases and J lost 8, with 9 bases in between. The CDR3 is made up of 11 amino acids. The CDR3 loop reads CASSSTEQQYF. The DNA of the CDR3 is TGTGCCAGCAGTTCAACCGAACAGCAGTACTTC.

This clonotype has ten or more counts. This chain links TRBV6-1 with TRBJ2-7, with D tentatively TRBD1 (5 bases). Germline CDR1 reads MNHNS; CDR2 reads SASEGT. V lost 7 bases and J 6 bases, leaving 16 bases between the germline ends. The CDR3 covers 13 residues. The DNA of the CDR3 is TGTGCCAGCACCAGAATAGGGGTCGTCGAGCAGTACTTC. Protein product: CASTRIGVVEQYF.

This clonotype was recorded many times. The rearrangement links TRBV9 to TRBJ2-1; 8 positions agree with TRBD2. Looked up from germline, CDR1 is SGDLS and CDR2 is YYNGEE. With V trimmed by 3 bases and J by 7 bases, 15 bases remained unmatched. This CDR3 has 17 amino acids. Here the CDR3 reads CASSGTGTRSGRNEQFF. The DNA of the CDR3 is TGTGCCAGCAGCGGAACCGGGACTAGAAGTGGGCGGAATGAGCAGTTCTTC.

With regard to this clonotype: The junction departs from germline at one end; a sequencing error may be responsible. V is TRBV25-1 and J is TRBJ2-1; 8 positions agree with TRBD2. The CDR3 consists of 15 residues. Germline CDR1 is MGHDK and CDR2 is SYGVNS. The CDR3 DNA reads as TGCGCCAGCAGTATGATGCGGGGGGACTACAGTGAGCAGTTCTTC. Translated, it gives CASSMMRGDYSEQFF.

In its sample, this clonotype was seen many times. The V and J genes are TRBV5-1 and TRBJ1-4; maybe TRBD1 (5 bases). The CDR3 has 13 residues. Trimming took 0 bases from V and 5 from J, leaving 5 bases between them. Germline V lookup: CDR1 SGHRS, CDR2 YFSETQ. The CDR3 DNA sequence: TGCGCCAGCAGCTTGGGACAGAATGAAAAACTGTTTTTT. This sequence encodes CASSLGQNEKLFF. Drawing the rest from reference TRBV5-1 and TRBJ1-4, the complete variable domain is KAGVTQTPRYLIKTRGQQVTLSCSPISGHRSVSWYQQTPGQGLQFLFEYFSETQRNKGNFPGRFSGRQFSNSRSEMNVSTLELGDSALYLCASSLGQNEKLFFGSGTQLSVL.

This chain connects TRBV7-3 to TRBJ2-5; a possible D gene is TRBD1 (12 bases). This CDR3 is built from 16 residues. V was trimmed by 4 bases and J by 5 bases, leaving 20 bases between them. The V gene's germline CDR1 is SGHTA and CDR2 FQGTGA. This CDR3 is CASSSTSGTGGETQYF. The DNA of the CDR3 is TGTGCCAGCAGCTCGACTAGCGGGACAGGGGGCGAGACCCAGTACTTC. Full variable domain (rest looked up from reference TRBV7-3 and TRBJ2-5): GAGVSQTPSNKVTEKGKYVELRCDPISGHTALYWYRQSLGQGPEFLIYFQGTGAADDSGLPNDRFFAVRPEGSVSTLKIQRTERGDSAVYLCASSSTSGTGGETQYFGPGTRLLVL.

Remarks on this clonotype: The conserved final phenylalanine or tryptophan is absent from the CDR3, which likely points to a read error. The CDR3 loop is CASSQGSDPGETQYS. CDR3 DNA sequence: TGTGCCAGCAGCCAAGGATCGGATCCCGGAGAGACCCAGTACTCC. The chain recombines TRBV4-2 with TRBJ2-5; no clear D. The CDR3 loop spans 15 amino acids. With 1 base removed from V and 4 bases from J, the gap between germline ends came to 13 bases. Per germline, CDR1 LGHNA and CDR2 YNFKEQ.

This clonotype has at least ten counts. This CDR3 is CASSERQGGSYNEQFF. In DNA, the CDR3 is TGTGCCAGCAGTGAACGGCAGGGTGGATCCTACAATGAGCAGTTCTTC. The chain links TRBV6-1 to TRBJ2-1; the D gene is possibly TRBD1 (5 bases). Between the trimmed V and J ends, which lost 2 bases and 1 base, there was a span of 12 bases. The CDR3 sequence is 16 residues long. Germline CDR1 reads MNHNS; CDR2 reads SASEGT.